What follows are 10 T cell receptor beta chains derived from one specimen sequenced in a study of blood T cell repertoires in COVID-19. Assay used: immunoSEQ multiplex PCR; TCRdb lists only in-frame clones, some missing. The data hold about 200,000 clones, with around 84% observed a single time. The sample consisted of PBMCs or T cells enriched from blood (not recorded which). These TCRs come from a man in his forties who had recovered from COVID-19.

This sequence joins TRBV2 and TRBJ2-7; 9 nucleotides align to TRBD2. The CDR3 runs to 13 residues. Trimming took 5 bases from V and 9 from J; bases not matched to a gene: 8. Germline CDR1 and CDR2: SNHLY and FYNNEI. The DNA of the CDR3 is TGTGCCAGCAGTTACAGGACTAGCGAGATGCAGTACTTC. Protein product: CASSYRTSEMQYF.

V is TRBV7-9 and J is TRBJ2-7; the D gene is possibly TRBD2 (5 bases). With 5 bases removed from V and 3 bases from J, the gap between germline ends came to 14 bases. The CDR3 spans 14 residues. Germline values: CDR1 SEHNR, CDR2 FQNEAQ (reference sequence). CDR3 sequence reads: CASSLPTGNYEQYF. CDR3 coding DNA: TGTGCCAGCAGCCTACCGACGGGAAACTACGAGCAGTACTTC.

The CDR3 region has the DNA TGTGCCAGCAGCCAAGTAAGCGGGAGTGGGGAGCAGTACTTC. It encodes CASSQVSGSGEQYF. The rearrangement links TRBV3-1 (or the pseudogene TRBV3-2) to TRBJ2-7, with 8 bases that match TRBD2. In germline, CDR1 is LGHDT, CDR2 YNNKEL (reference sequence). After removal of 1 base from V and 7 bases from J, the junction contained 6 bases not matched to a gene. The CDR3 runs 14 residues.

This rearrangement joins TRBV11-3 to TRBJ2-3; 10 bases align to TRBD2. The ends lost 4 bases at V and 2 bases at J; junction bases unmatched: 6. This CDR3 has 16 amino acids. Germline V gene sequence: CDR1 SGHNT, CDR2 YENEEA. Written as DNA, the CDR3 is TGTGCCAGCAGCTCTCTCGGGACTAGCGTCACAGATACGCAGTATTTT. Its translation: CASSSLGTSVTDTQYF.

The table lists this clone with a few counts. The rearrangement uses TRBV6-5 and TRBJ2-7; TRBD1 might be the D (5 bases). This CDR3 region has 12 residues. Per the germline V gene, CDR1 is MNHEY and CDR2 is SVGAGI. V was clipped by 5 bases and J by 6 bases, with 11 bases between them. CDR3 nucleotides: TGTGCCAGCAGTAATCAGGGTCCCGAGCAGTACTTC. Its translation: CASSNQGPEQYF.

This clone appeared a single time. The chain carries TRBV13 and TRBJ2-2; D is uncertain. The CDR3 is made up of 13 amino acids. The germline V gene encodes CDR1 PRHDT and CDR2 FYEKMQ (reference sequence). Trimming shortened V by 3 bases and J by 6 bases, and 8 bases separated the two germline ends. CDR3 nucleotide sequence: TGTGCCAGCAGCTTTCGGTTAGCCGGGGAGCTGTTTTTT. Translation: CASSFRLAGELFF.

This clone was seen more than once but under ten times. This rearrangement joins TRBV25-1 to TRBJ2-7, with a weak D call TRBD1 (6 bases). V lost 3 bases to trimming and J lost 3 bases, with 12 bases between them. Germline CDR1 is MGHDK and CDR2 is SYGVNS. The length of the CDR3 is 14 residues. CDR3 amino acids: CASSDRTVLYEQYF. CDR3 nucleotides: TGTGCCAGCAGTGACAGGACAGTACTCTACGAGCAGTACTTC.

CDR3 residues: CASSFKGFNTEAFF. Written as DNA, the CDR3 is TGTGCCAGCAGTTTCAAGGGGTTCAACACTGAAGCTTTCTTT. The genes are TRBV27 and TRBJ1-1; D perhaps matches TRBD1 (5 bases). The V gene's germline CDR1 is MNHEY and CDR2 SMNVEV (reference sequence). The length of the CDR3 is 14 residues. V lost 3 bases and J 2 bases, leaving 10 bases between the germline ends.

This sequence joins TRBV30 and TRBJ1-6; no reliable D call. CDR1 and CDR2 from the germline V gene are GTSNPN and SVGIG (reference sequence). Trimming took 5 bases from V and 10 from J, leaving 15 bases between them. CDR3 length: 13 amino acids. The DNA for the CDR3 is TGTGCCTGGGGCGGGAATAGCGGGTCACCCCTCCACTTT. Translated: CAWGGNSGSPLHF.

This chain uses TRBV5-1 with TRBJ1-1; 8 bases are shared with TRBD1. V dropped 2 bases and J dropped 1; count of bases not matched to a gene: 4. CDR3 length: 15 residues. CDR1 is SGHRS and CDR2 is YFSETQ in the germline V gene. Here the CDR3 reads CASSFWTGSNTEAFF. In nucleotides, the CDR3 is TGCGCCAGCAGCTTCTGGACAGGGTCGAACACTGAAGCTTTCTTT.